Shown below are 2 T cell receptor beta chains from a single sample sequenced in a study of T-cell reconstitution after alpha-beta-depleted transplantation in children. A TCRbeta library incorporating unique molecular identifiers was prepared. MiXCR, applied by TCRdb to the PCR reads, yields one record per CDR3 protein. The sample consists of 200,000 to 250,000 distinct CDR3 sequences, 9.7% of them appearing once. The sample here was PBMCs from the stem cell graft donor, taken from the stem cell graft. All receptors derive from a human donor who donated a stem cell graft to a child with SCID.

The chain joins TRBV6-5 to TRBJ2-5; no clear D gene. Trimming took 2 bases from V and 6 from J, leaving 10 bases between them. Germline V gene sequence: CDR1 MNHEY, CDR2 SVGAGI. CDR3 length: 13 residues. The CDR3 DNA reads TGTGCCAGCAGTTACGGTCTTGGGAAGACCCAGTACTTC. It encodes CASSYGLGKTQYF.

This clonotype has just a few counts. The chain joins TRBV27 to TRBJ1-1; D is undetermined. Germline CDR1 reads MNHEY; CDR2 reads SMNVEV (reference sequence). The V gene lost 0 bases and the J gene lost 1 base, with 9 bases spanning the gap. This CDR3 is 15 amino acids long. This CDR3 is CASSLSSGANTEAFF. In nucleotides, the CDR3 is TGTGCCAGCAGTTTATCGTCTGGTGCGAACACTGAAGCTTTCTTT.